The entry that follows covers one T cell receptor beta chain sequence. The sample originates from a study of shared clonotypes between healthy human individuals. In germline, CDR1 is MNHEY, CDR2 SVGAGI. The CDR3 has 14 amino acids. The V end was cut by 6 bases, the J end by 4 bases, with 15 bases between. Original processing notes: Filtering differed because ImmunoSEQ produced junction-only sequences that carried no quality scores. The method was immunoSEQ multiplex PCR; TCRdb's version includes in-frame clones alone and lacks a portion of them. The V and J calls and the clone size are those of that table, but D and trimming were determined from the DNA. This sample yields roughly 2.4 million clones, of which more than 90% are seen a single time; 0.1% to 0.15% belongs to the top ten.

The sequence derives from a man aged 18 to 29 in good health. V is TRBV6-5 and J is TRBJ1-2; possible D gene TRBD1, 5 bases. What was sequenced was naive CD4+ T cells sorted from blood. The subset here: CD45RA+ positively selected. Here the CDR3 reads CASSSGGGGYGYTF. The CDR3 coding sequence is TGTGCCAGCAGCTCCGGGGGGGGAGGCTATGGCTACACCTTC.